One sample yielded the 21 T cell receptor beta chains listed below, sequenced in a study of low-dose radiotherapy and immunotherapy resistance in tumors. Both TCRalpha and TCRbeta chains were reverse transcribed with V-gene-specific primers. It was with a constant-region primer and a V-primer adapter that TCRs were amplified over around 20 PCR cycles. MiXCR, run by TCRdb on the reads, gives a single entry per CDR3 protein. The repertoire holds some 7,400 distinct CDR3 sequences, about 65% seen once, with about 8.5% in the top ten. Receptors were obtained from a human donor with advanced metastatic prostate, ovarian, gallbladder or colorectal cancer (not recorded which). This table probably holds off-target reads from a library built for another chain.

The chain links TRBV6-2 or TRBV6-3 to TRBJ2-7; 9 bases are a match to TRBD1. From germline, CDR1 is MNHEY and CDR2 SVGEGT. Germline trimming cut 2 bases from V and 4 bases from J; bases unmatched to any gene: 3. The CDR3 loop spans 14 amino acids. The chain's CDR3 is CASSYGTGLYEQYF. The CDR3 DNA reads as TGTGCCAGCAGTTACGGGACAGGGCTTTACGAGCAGTACTTC.

The V call is TRBV4-3, the J call TRBJ2-3, with a weak D call TRBD1 (7 bases). CDR3 length: 13 residues. V was cut by 2 bases and J by 6 bases, with 9 bases left in between. Germline CDR1 LGHNA, CDR2 YSLEER. The CDR3 DNA reads TGCGCCAGCAGCCAACCAGGGGGGGATACGCAGTATTTT. Its translation is CASSQPGGDTQYF.

The J gene is TRBJ2-7, the V gene TRBV6-1, with D tentatively TRBD1 (7 bases). The germline V and J ends were trimmed by 4 bases and 3 bases, with 10 bases remaining between them. The germline V gene encodes CDR1 MNHNS and CDR2 SASEGT. This CDR3 is built from 13 residues. CDR3 in amino acids: CASSAGGGYEQYF. CDR3 nucleotide sequence: TGTGCCAGCAGTGCAGGGGGAGGCTACGAGCAGTACTTC.

On this clonotype: The junction departs from germline at one end; a sequencing error may be responsible. The chain is built from TRBV18 and TRBJ2-3; D is unresolved. CDR3 size: 13 residues. CDR1 is KGHSH, CDR2 LQKENI, per germline. CDR3 bases: TGTGCCAGCTCACCACCAGGCACAGATAGGCAGTATTTT. Translated: CASSPPGTDRQYF. Full variable domain (rest looked up from reference TRBV18 and TRBJ2-3): NAGVMQNPRHLVRRRGQEARLRCSPMKGHSHVYWYRQLPEEGLKFMVYLQKENIIDESGMPKERFSAEFPKEGPSILRIQQVVRGDSAAYFCASSPPGTDRQYFGPGTRLTVL.

This clonotype was seen only once. The chain employs TRBV20-1 and TRBJ1-5; 7 nucleotides line up with TRBD1. In germline, CDR1 is DFQATT, CDR2 SNEGSKA (reference sequence). The V segment lost 0 bases and the J segment 5 bases; nucleotides outside the gene matches: 10. CDR3 length: 16 residues. The CDR3 DNA reads TGCAGTGCTAGAGATCTGTACAGGGGAATGGATCAGCCCCAGCATTTT. This sequence encodes CSARDLYRGMDQPQHF.

The rearrangement joins TRBV7-8 to TRBJ1-3; TRBD1 is a possible D gene (5 bases). Trimming pared 6 bases from V and 0 bases from J, leaving 15 bases between. CDR1 SGHVS and CDR2 FQNEAQ come from the germline V gene. This CDR3 has 16 residues. The CDR3 DNA sequence: TGTGCCAGCAGTTTACAGGAACCCCGCTCTGGAAACACCATATATTTT. Its translation is CASSLQEPRSGNTIYF.

The chain has TRBV5-8 and TRBJ1-2; 9 nucleotides agree with TRBD1. Germline V CDR1 and CDR2: SGHTS, YDEGEE. Trimming at V came to 2 bases and at J to 0 bases, leaving 8 bases not matched to a gene. The CDR3 is 17 amino acids. CDR3 loop: CASSLRDRVFANYGYTF. CDR3 bases: TGTGCCAGCAGCTTACGGGACAGGGTGTTCGCTAACTATGGCTACACCTTC.

This clonotype was seen a handful of times. The chain has TRBV4-3 and TRBJ2-7; TRBD2 matches at 9 bases. Germline CDR1 is LGHNA and CDR2 is YSLEER. The trim removed 4 bases at V and 5 bases at J, leaving 6 bases unmatched. The CDR3 has 14 residues. The CDR3: CASSLLAGSNEQYF. In DNA, the CDR3 is TGCGCCAGCAGCCTCCTAGCGGGAAGTAACGAGCAGTACTTC.

This clonotype was detected a few times. The chain is built from TRBV7-8 and TRBJ1-2, with unresolved D. V lost 5 bases and J lost 5, with 12 bases in between. The germline gives CDR1 SGHVS, CDR2 FQNEAQ. The CDR3 is made up of 13 amino acids. The CDR3 loop is CASSLSSIYGYTF. The CDR3 DNA reads as TGTGCCAGCAGCCTGAGCTCAATATATGGCTACACCTTC.

The chain combines TRBV2 with TRBJ2-6, with no clear D. Germline CDR1 and CDR2: SNHLY and FYNNEI. V lost 4 bases and J 0 bases, leaving 10 bases between the germline ends. This CDR3 comprises 16 residues. This chain's CDR3 is CASSGTATSGANVLTF. CDR3 nucleotides: TGTGCCAGCAGTGGGACCGCAACCTCTGGGGCCAACGTCCTGACTTTC.

V is TRBV9 and J is TRBJ2-3; D remains unclear. The CDR3 length is 15 residues. Germline CDR1 and CDR2: SGDLS and YYNGEE. V shed 1 base and J shed 3 bases, with 12 bases lying between them. CDR3 DNA sequence: TGTGCCAGCAGCGTATTGCATCTTGGGACAGATACGCAGTATTTT. This sequence encodes CASSVLHLGTDTQYF.

The chain employs TRBV11-2 and TRBJ2-5, with 13 bases fitting TRBD2. CDR1 SGHAT and CDR2 FQNNGV come from the germline V gene. Trimming removed 2 bases from V and 4 bases from J; junction bases left unmatched: 7. The CDR3 is 17 residues long. DNA for the CDR3: TGTGCCAGCAGCTTAATCCCCGGACTAGCGGGAGTAGAGACCCAGTACTTC. Translation: CASSLIPGLAGVETQYF.

The chain recombines TRBV11-2 with TRBJ2-2; TRBD2 might be the D (6 bases). Germline assignment: CDR1 SGHAT and CDR2 FQNNGV. The CDR3 sequence is 18 residues long. V lost 5 bases and J 0 bases, leaving 19 bases between the germline ends. CDR3 residues: CASSVSGADKANTGELFF. For the CDR3, the DNA is TGTGCCAGCAGCGTTTCGGGAGCGGACAAAGCGAACACCGGGGAGCTGTTTTTT.

By frequency in the sample, this clonotype is large (0.1 to 1%). V is TRBV20-1 and J is TRBJ2-7, with TRBD2 matching 7 bases. The CDR3 sequence is 14 residues long. Germline-derived CDR1 and CDR2 are DFQATT and SNEGSKA (reference sequence). V lost 0 bases and J lost 5; bases outside the gene matches: 7. DNA for the CDR3: TGCAGTGCTAGAGAGGCGGGAGAGATTAACGAGCAGTACTTC. Its translation: CSAREAGEINEQYF.

This clonotype has only a few counts. The genes are TRBV6-1 and TRBJ2-3; 8 bases match TRBD2. Germline values: CDR1 MNHNS, CDR2 SASEGT. This CDR3 has 15 amino acids. J was trimmed by 6 bases and V by 3 bases; bases with no gene match: 8. CDR3 residues: CASSDYSGSPDTQYF. CDR3 sequence (DNA): TGTGCCAGCAGTGATTACAGCGGGAGCCCCGATACGCAGTATTTT.

This rearrangement joins TRBV5-4 to TRBJ2-7; possibly TRBD1 for D (7 bases). V lost 3 bases to trimming and J lost 0 bases, with 13 bases between them. The germline CDR1 and CDR2 sequences are SGHNT and YYREEE (reference sequence). The CDR3 is 15 amino acids. CDR3 sequence (DNA): TGTGCCAGCAGCTCGGGGGACAGCTTCTCCTACGAGCAGTACTTC. Protein sequence: CASSSGDSFSYEQYF.

This chain connects TRBV5-1 to TRBJ2-2, with D unresolved. Trimming took off 2 bases at V and 6 bases at J, with 8 bases between the two ends. CDR1 is SGHRS and CDR2 is YFSETQ in the germline V gene. The CDR3 sequence is 13 residues long. The CDR3 sequence is CASSLFVAGELFF. In DNA form, the CDR3 reads TGCGCCAGCAGCTTATTCGTGGCCGGGGAGCTGTTTTTT.

The rearrangement uses TRBV5-1 and TRBJ1-1, with unresolved D. Germline V lookup: CDR1 SGHRS, CDR2 YFSETQ. The CDR3 is 15 residues long. V was trimmed by 2 bases and J by 5 bases, leaving 16 bases between them. The CDR3 sequence: CASSLLPGRETEAFF. CDR3 sequence (DNA): TGCGCCAGCAGCTTATTACCCGGGAGGGAGACTGAAGCTTTCTTT.

The V call is TRBV6-1, the J call TRBJ2-2; 9 positions match TRBD1. Trimming took 6 bases from V and 4 from J; bases not matched to a gene: 6. Per germline, CDR1 MNHNS and CDR2 SASEGT. The CDR3 runs 15 residues. The CDR3 DNA sequence: TGTGCCAGCAGCCGGGGACAGGGAATCACCGGGGAGCTGTTTTTT. Its protein is CASSRGQGITGELFF.

The chain joins TRBV7-2 to TRBJ1-2; 7 bases line up with TRBD1. This CDR3 has 15 amino acids. Per the germline V gene, CDR1 is SGHTA and CDR2 is FQGNSA. The V segment lost 1 base and the J segment 5 bases; nucleotides outside the gene matches: 7. CDR3 sequence reads: CASSLVTGKEYGYTF. CDR3 bases: TGTGCCAGCAGCTTAGTGACAGGGAAGGAATATGGCTACACCTTC.

This clonotype was seen more than once but under ten times. This chain connects TRBV7-8 to TRBJ2-1, with D possibly matching TRBD1 (6 bases). The germline V gene has CDR1 SGHVS and CDR2 FQNEAQ. There are 16 residues in the CDR3. V was cut by 2 bases and J by 2 bases, with 13 bases left in between. The CDR3 sequence: CASSLQGNFAYNEQFF. The CDR3 nucleotides read TGTGCCAGCAGCTTACAGGGGAATTTTGCCTACAATGAGCAGTTCTTC.